Sequencing of this TCR beta chain was carried out in a study of early T cells in non-severe SARS-CoV-2 infection. On the study more broadly: Sequencing was performed on bulk RNA from unsorted whole blood, leaving chains unpaired.

The germline V and J ends were trimmed by 3 bases and 6 bases, with 11 bases remaining between them. The CDR3 has 13 residues. Germline V lookup: CDR1 SGHVS, CDR2 FNYEAQ. Individual cDNA molecules were tagged with unique molecular identifiers, the study reported. TCRdb analysed the 5' RACE reads with MiXCR anew, one entry per CDR3 protein. The sample yields 66,000 or so distinct CDR3 sequences, about 13% seen once. The sample taken for sequencing was whole blood. The sequence was obtained from an adult who was a healthcare worker with PCR-confirmed SARS-CoV-2 infection or an uninfected control (not recorded which). The chain combines TRBV7-6 with TRBJ1-2; D gene unclear. The chain's CDR3 is CASSLGQEDGYTF. DNA of the CDR3: TGTGCCAGCAGCTTGGGCCAGGAGGATGGCTACACCTTC.